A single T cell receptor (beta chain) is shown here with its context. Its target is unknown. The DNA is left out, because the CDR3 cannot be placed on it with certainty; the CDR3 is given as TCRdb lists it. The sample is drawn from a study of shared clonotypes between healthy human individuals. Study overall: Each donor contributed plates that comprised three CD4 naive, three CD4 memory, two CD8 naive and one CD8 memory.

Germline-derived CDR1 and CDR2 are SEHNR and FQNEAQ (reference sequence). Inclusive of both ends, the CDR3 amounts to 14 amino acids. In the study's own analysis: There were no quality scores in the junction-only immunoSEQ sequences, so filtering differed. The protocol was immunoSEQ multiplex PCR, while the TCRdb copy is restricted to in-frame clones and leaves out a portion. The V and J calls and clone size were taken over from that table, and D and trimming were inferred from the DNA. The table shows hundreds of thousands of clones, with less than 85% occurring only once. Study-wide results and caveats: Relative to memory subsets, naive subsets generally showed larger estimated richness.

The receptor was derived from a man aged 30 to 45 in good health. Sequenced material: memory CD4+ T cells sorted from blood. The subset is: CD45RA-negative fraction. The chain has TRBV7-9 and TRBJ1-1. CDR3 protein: CASSFGPGFPEAFF.